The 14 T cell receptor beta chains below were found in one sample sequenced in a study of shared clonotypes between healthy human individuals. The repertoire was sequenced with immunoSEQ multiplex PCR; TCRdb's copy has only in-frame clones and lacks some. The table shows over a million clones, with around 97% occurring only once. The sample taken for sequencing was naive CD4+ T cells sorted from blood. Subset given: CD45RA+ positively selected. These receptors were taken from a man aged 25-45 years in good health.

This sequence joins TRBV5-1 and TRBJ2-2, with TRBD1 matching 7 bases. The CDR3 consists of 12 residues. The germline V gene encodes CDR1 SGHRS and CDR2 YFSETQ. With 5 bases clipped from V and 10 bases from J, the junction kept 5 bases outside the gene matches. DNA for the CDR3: TGCGCCAGCAGAGGGACAGTTGAGGAGCTGTTTTTT. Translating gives CASRGTVEELFF.

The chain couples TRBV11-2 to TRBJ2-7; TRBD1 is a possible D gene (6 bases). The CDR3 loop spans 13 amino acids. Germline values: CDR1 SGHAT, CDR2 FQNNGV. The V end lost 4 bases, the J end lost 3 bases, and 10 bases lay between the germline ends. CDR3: CASSSYRDYEQYF. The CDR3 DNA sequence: TGTGCCAGCAGCTCCTACAGGGACTACGAGCAGTACTTC. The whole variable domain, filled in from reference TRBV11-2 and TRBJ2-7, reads EAGVAQSPRYKIIEKRQSVAFWCNPISGHATLYWYQQILGQGPKLLIQFQNNGVVDDSQLPKDRFSAERLKGVDSTLKIQPAKLEDSAVYLCASSSYRDYEQYFGPGTRLTVT.

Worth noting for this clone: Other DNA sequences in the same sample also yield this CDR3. DNA of the CDR3: TGCGCCAGCAGCTTGGTTGCGGGAGGGTCCTACAATGAGCAGTTCTTC. Its protein is CASSLVAGGSYNEQFF. This chain joins TRBV5-1 and TRBJ2-1; 9 bases agree with TRBD2. V was pared by 0 bases and J by 1 base, with 2 bases of the junction left unmatched. The CDR3 sequence is 16 residues long. CDR1 SGHRS and CDR2 YFSETQ come from the germline V gene.

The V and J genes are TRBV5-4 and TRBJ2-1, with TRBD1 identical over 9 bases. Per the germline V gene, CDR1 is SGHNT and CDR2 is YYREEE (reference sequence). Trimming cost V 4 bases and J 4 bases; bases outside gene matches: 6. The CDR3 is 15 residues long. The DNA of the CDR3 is TGTGCCAGCAGCCGGGACAGGGTACGGTACAATGAGCAGTTCTTC. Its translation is CASSRDRVRYNEQFF.

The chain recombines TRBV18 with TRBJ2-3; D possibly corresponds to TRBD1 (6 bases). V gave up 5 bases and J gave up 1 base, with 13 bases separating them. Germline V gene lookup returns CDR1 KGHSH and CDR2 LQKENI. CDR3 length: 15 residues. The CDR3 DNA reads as TGTGCCAGCTCATTACAGGGAGTTCGCACAGATACGCAGTATTTT. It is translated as CASSLQGVRTDTQYF. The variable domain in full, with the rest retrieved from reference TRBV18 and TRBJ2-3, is NAGVMQNPRHLVRRRGQEARLRCSPMKGHSHVYWYRQLPEEGLKFMVYLQKENIIDESGMPKERFSAEFPKEGPSILRIQQVVRGDSAAYFCASSLQGVRTDTQYFGPGTRLTVL.

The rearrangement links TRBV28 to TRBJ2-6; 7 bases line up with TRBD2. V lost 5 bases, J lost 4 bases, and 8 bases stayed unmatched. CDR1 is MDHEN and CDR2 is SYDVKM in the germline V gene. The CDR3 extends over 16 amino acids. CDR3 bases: TGTGCCAGCAGTGGCGACGGGGGGAGCGGGGCCAACGTCCTGACTTTC. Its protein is CASSGDGGSGANVLTF.

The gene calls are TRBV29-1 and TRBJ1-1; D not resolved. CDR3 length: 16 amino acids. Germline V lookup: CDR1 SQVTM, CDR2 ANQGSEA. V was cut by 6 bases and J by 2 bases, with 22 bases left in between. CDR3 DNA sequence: TGCAGCGTCTCACTTAAAATCACCCAGAGTAACACTGAAGCTTTCTTT. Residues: CSVSLKITQSNTEAFF.

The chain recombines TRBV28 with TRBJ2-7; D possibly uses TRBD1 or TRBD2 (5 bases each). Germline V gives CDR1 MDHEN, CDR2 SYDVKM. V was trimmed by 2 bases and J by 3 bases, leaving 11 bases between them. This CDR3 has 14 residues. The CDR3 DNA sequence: TGTGCCAGCAGTTTAGTAGGGGAGTACTACGAGCAGTACTTC. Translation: CASSLVGEYYEQYF.

CDR3 DNA sequence: TGTGCCAGCAGCTTAGGCAGGGGGCAAATCTACAATGAGCAGTTCTTC. Its protein product is CASSLGRGQIYNEQFF. The rearrangement uses TRBV11-2 and TRBJ2-1, with TRBD1 matching 8 bases. The CDR3 length is 16 residues. V gave up 1 base and J gave up 3 bases; unmatched junction bases: 5. Per the germline V gene, CDR1 is SGHAT and CDR2 is FQNNGV.

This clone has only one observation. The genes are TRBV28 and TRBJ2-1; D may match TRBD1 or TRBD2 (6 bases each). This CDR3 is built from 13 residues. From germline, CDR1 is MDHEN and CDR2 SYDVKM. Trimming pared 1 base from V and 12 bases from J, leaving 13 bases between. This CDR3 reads CASSLYGGNSQFF. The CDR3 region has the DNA TGTGCCAGCAGTTTATACGGGGGCAATTCGCAGTTCTTC.

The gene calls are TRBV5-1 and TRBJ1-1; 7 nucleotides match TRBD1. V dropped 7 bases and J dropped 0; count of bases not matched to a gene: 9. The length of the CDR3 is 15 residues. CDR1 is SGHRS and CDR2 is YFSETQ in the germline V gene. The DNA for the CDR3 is TGCGCCAGCGGACGGGACAGTTCCATGAACACTGAAGCTTTCTTT. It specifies CASGRDSSMNTEAFF. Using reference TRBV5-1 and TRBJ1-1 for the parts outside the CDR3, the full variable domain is KAGVTQTPRYLIKTRGQQVTLSCSPISGHRSVSWYQQTPGQGLQFLFEYFSETQRNKGNFPGRFSGRQFSNSRSEMNVSTLELGDSALYLCASGRDSSMNTEAFFGQGTRLTVV.

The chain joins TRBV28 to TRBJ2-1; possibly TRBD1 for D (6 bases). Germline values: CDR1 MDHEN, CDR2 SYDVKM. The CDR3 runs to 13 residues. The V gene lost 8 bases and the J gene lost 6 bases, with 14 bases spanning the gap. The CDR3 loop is CASARGFGNEQFF. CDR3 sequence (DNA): TGTGCCAGCGCCAGGGGTTTTGGCAATGAGCAGTTCTTC.

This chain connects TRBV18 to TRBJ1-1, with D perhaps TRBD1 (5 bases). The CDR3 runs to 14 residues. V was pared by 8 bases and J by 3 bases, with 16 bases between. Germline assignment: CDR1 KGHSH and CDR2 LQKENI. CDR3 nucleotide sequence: TGTGCCAGCACCACCACGGGGGTTGACACTGAAGCTTTCTTT. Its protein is CASTTTGVDTEAFF.

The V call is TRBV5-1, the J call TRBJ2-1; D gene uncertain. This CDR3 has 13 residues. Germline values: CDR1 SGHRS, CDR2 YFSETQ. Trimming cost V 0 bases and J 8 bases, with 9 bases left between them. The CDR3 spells CASSLEGWDEQFF. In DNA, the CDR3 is TGCGCCAGCAGCTTGGAAGGTTGGGATGAGCAGTTCTTC.